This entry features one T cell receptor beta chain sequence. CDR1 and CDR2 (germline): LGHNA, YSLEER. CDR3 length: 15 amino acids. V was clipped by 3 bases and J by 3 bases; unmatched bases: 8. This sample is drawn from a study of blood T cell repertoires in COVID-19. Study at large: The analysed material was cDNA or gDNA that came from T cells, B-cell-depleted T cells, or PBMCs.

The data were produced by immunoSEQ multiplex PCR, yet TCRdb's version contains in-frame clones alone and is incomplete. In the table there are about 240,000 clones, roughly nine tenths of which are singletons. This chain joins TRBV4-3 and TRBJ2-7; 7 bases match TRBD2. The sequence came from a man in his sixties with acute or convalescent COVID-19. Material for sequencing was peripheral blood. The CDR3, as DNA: TGCGCCAGCAGCCAGGGAACTAGCGAGATCTACGAGCAGTACTTC. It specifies CASSQGTSEIYEQYF.